This paragraph covers one T cell receptor beta chain sequence. What it binds is unknown. Other DNA sequences of this sample code for an identical CDR3. The sample comes from a study of shared clonotypes between healthy human individuals. Study context: Each donor's CD8 memory used one plate, CD8 naive two, each CD4 subset three.

Whole-study results and caveats: Rarefaction gave evidence that sorted-subset sequencing remained incomplete despite large depth. Generally, estimated richness proved larger in naive subsets than it did in memory subsets. Clonotype sharing among donors likely depends on sequencing depth.

The CDR3 has 15 residues. The germline V gene encodes CDR1 SGHRS and CDR2 YFSETQ. Trimming left V 0 bases short and J 3 bases short, with 10 bases between. This table comes from immunoSEQ multiplex PCR, and its TCRdb copy is limited to in-frame clones, with some not included. The data contain around 1.4 million clones, around 98.5% of them singletons. The sequence was collected from a man aged 25-45 years in good health. The V gene is TRBV5-1, the J gene TRBJ1-5; D may be TRBD1 (5 bases). The sequencing input was naive CD4+ T cells sorted from blood. Described subset: CD45RA+ positively selected. CDR3 sequence reads: CASSLEGNSNQPQHF. CDR3 coding DNA: TGCGCCAGCAGCTTGGAGGGGAATTCCAATCAGCCCCAGCATTTT.